The 5 T cell receptor beta chains given below trace back to one sample, sequenced in a study of T cell responses to AZD1222 COVID-19 vaccine. Profiled with immunoSEQ multiplex PCR; TCRdb holds only in-frame clones, not every one. Among more than 95,000 clones listed, 70% to 90% were seen once. The sequenced sample was peripheral blood, obtained on day 0 of AZD1222 vaccination. These receptor sequences come from an adult in good health.

The genes are TRBV7-2 and TRBJ2-1; unclear D gene. V dropped 5 bases and J dropped 7 bases, with 30 bases sitting between them. This CDR3 region has 19 residues. The germline gives CDR1 SGHTA, CDR2 FQGNSA. DNA of the CDR3: TGTGCCAGCAGCAAAACGCGAGACGCACGGTTGTTCGGTTCGAATGAGCAGTTCTTC. This encodes CASSKTRDARLFGSNEQFF. The entire variable domain, with the rest obtained from reference TRBV7-2 and TRBJ2-1, is as follows: GAGVSQSPSNKVTEKGKDVELRCDPISGHTALYWYRQSLGQGLEFLIYFQGNSAPDKSGLPSDRFSAERTGGSVSTLTIQRTQQEDSAVYLCASSKTRDARLFGSNEQFFGPGTRLTVL.

CDR3 protein: CASSPRGRRNEQYF. As DNA, the CDR3 is TGTGCCAGCTCACCCAGGGGGAGGAGGAACGAGCAGTACTTC. This chain uses TRBV18 with TRBJ2-7; tentative D call: TRBD1 (7 bases). Trimming pared 3 bases from V and 5 bases from J, leaving 14 bases between. CDR3 length: 14 amino acids. Germline lookup yields CDR1 KGHSH and CDR2 LQKENI.

The genes are TRBV29-1 and TRBJ2-5, with D perhaps TRBD1 (7 bases). The ends were cut back, 0 bases at V and 5 bases at J, with 16 bases in the middle. The CDR3 length is 15 residues. Germline V gene sequence: CDR1 SQVTM, CDR2 ANQGSEA. The CDR3 reads CSVEEATGRLETQYF. As DNA, the CDR3 is TGCAGCGTTGAAGAGGCGACAGGGAGGCTCGAGACCCAGTACTTC. Full variable domain (missing parts from reference TRBV29-1 and TRBJ2-5): SAVISQKPSRDICQRGTSLTIQCQVDSQVTMMFWYRQQPGQSLTLIATANQGSEATYESGFVIDKFPISRPNLTFSTLTVSNMSPEDSSIYLCSVEEATGRLETQYFGPGTRLLVL.

The V gene is TRBV27, the J gene TRBJ1-2; no clear D gene. Germline CDR1 is MNHEY and CDR2 is SMNVEV (reference sequence). V was trimmed by 5 bases and J by 7 bases, leaving 14 bases between them. This CDR3 is 13 amino acids long. The CDR3 here is CASSPLGVGGYTF. CDR3 sequence (DNA): TGTGCCAGCAGTCCCCTGGGTGTGGGTGGCTACACCTTC.

V gene TRBV4-2 combines with J gene TRBJ1-2, with a possible D match to TRBD1 (5 bases). CDR3 length: 15 amino acids. Trimming shortened V by 1 base and J by 3 bases, and 12 bases separated the two germline ends. Germline V gene sequence: CDR1 LGHNA, CDR2 YNFKEQ. This CDR3 reads CASSQVGGSDYGYTF. CDR3 bases: TGTGCCAGCAGCCAAGTTGGGGGGAGTGACTATGGCTACACCTTC.